This T cell receptor beta chain emerged from a study of PD-L1 blockade in urothelial cancer. Assay: immunoSEQ multiplex PCR; the TCRdb copy retains only in-frame clones and omits some. The repertoire holds more than 50,000 clones, with roughly 80% as singletons. CDR1 and CDR2 (germline): SQVTM, ANQGSEA. The length of the CDR3 is 14 residues. Trimming took 3 bases from V and 1 from J, leaving 13 bases between them. The source material was PBMCs, sampled around atezolizumab (anti-PD-L1) treatment. This TCR was sampled from a man between 65 and 80 years old with urothelial cancer. This sequence joins TRBV29-1 and TRBJ2-7; D possibly corresponds to TRBD2 (6 bases). CDR3 nucleotides: TGCAGCGTTGACGACGGGAGTGGGTCCTACGAGCAGTACTTC. Translated: CSVDDGSGSYEQYF.